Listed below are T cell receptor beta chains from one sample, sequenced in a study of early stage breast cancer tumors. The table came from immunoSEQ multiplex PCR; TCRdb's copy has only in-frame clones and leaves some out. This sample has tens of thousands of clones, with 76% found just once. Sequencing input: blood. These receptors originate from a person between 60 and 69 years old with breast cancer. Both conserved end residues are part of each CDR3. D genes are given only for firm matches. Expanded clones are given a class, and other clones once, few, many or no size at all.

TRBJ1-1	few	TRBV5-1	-	CASSRGEARMNTEAFF	TGCGCCAGCAGCCGGGGGGAGGCGAGGATGAACACTGAAGCTTTCTTT
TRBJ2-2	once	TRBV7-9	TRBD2	CASSSVLAGGAGELFF	TGTGCCAGCAGCTCCGTACTAGCGGGTGGGGCCGGGGAGCTGTTTTTT
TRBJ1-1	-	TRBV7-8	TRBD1	CASSLAFGFGQGMSTEAFF	TGTGCCAGCAGCTTAGCCTTCGGATTCGGACAGGGGATGAGCACTGAAGCTTTCTTT
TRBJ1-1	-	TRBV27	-	CASSSAGSGTTEAFF	TGTGCCAGCAGTTCCGCAGGGAGTGGGACCACTGAAGCTTTCTTT
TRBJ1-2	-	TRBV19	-	CASSVPGGVYGYTF	TGTGCCAGTAGTGTACCGGGGGGTGTCTATGGCTACACCTTC
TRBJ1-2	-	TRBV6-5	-	CASSYSTSLNYGYTF	TGTGCCAGCAGTTACTCGACTTCGCTTAACTATGGCTACACCTTC
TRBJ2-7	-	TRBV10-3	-	CAISEYRLEEQYF	TGTGCCATCAGTGAGTACCGCCTTGAGGAGCAGTACTTC
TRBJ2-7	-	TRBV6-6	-	CASSYLLLMREQYF	TGTGCCAGCAGTTACCTCCTTCTGATGAGGGAGCAGTACTTC
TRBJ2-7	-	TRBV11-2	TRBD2	CASSLDGLAGVSSYEQYF	TGTGCCAGCAGCTTAGACGGACTAGCGGGAGTGTCTTCCTACGAGCAGTACTTC
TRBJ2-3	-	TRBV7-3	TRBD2	CASSSGLASGTDTQYF	TGTGCCAGCAGCTCGGGACTAGCAAGTGGCACAGATACGCAGTATTTT
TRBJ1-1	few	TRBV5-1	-	CASSGSPSPDTEAFF	TGCGCCAGCAGCGGATCCCCAAGTCCCGACACTGAAGCTTTCTTT
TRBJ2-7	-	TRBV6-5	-	CASSYRLPTLYEQYF	TGTGCCAGCAGTTACCGTCTCCCGACTCTCTACGAGCAGTACTTC
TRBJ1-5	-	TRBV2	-	CASSPRAGGNQPQHF	TGTGCCAGCAGCCCCAGGGCAGGGGGCAATCAGCCCCAGCATTTT
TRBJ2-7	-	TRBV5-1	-	CASSLGGLEQYF	TGCGCCAGCAGCTTGGGGGGACTTGAGCAGTACTTC
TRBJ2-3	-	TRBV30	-	CAWSVAHTDTQYF	TGTGCCTGGAGTGTAGCCCACACAGATACGCAGTATTTT
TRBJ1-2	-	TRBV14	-	CASSQSRASNYGYTF	TGTGCCAGCAGCCAGAGCCGGGCCTCAAACTATGGCTACACCTTC
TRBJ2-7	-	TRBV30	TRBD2	CAWTAGVGGEQYF	TGTGCCTGGACAGCGGGGGTCGGGGGCGAGCAGTACTTC
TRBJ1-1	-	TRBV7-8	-	CASSFDREAFF	TGTGCCAGCAGCTTCGACAGGGAAGCTTTCTTT
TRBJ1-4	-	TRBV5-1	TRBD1	CASSSGTVNEKLFF	TGCGCCAGCAGCTCTGGGACAGTTAATGAAAAACTGTTTTTT
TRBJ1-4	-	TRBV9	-	CASSAQGLAANEKLFF	TGTGCCAGCAGCGCCCAGGGACTCGCAGCTAATGAAAAACTGTTTTTT
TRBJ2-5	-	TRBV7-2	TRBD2	CASSLVVASGTWETQYF	TGTGCCAGCAGCTTAGTGGTGGCTAGCGGGACTTGGGAGACCCAGTACTTC
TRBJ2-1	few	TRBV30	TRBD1	CAWSPGTGIGSNEQFF	TGTGCCTGGAGTCCCGGGACAGGGATCGGGAGTAATGAGCAGTTCTTC
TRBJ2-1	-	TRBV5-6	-	CASSLGQYYNEQFF	TGTGCCAGCAGCTTGGGGCAGTATTACAATGAGCAGTTCTTC
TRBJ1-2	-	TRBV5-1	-	CASSLDIREYGYTF	TGCGCCAGCAGCTTGGATATCAGGGAATATGGCTACACCTTC
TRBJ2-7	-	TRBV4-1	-	CASSRRGTYEQYF	TGCGCCAGCAGCCGAAGGGGGACCTACGAGCAGTACTTC
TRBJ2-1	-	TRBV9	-	CASSTMGFHYNEQFF	TGTGCCAGCAGCACAATGGGTTTTCACTACAATGAGCAGTTCTTC
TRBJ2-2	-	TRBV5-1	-	CASSSMDQGTGELFF	TGCGCCAGCAGCTCGATGGACCAAGGGACTGGGGAGCTGTTTTTT
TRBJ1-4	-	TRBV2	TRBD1	CASSFQGGENEKLFF	TGTGCCAGCAGTTTCCAGGGGGGAGAGAATGAAAAACTGTTTTTT
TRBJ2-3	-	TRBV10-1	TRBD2	CASSEGLVADTQYF	TGCGCCAGCAGTGAGGGACTAGTCGCAGATACGCAGTATTTT
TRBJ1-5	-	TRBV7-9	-	CASSQGHDQPQHF	TGTGCCAGCAGCCAGGGTCATGATCAGCCCCAGCATTTT
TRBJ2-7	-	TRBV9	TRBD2	CASSVVGGDEQYF	TGTGCCAGCAGCGTAGTGGGAGGGGACGAGCAGTACTTC
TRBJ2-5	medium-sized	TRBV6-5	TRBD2	CASRGIAGGEETQYF	TGTGCCAGCAGGGGGATAGCGGGAGGGGAAGAGACCCAGTACTTC
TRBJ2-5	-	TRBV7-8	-	CASSRGGTQETQYF	TGTGCCAGCAGCCGAGGGGGGACCCAAGAGACCCAGTACTTC
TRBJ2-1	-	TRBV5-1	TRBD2	CASSLWGGSSYNEQFF	TGCGCCAGCAGCTTGTGGGGCGGGAGCTCCTACAATGAGCAGTTCTTC
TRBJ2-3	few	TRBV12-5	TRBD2	CASALTGTTDDTQYF	TGTGCTAGTGCCCTGACCGGGACTACGGACGATACGCAGTATTTT
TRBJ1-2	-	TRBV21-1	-	CASSKGGTGRFPYGYTF	TGTGCCAGCAGCAAAGGGGGGACAGGGAGGTTTCCCTATGGCTACACCTTC
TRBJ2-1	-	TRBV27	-	CASSLSYERNEQFF	TGTGCCAGCAGTTTATCGTACGAACGCAATGAGCAGTTCTTC
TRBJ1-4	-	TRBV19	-	CASKGGNNEKLFF	TGTGCCAGTAAGGGCGGAAATAATGAAAAACTGTTTTTT